The TCR beta chain under discussion was sequenced for a study of cytomegalovirus exposure and HLA in healthy donors. Overall study results and limits: Among TCR sequences, most were rare, though some public TCRs appeared in many donors.

The PCR made use of 60 Vbeta and 13 Jbeta primers. The table came from immunoSEQ multiplex PCR; TCRdb's copy has only in-frame clones and leaves some out. The sample holds some 170,000 clones, about 81% seen once. With respect to this clone: Its specificity is unknown.

CDR1 is MNHNY, CDR2 SVGAGI, per germline (reference sequence). The trim removed 6 bases at V and 3 bases at J, leaving 1 base unmatched. The CDR3 consists of 12 residues. The chain joins TRBV6-6 to TRBJ2-7; 8 bases align to TRBD1. The TCR sequence derives from a woman aged 18-35 years in good health and CMV-seronegative. The sequenced sample was PBMCs. The CDR3, as DNA: TGTGCCAGCAGGACAGGGGACTACGAGCAGTACTTC. Protein product: CASRTGDYEQYF.